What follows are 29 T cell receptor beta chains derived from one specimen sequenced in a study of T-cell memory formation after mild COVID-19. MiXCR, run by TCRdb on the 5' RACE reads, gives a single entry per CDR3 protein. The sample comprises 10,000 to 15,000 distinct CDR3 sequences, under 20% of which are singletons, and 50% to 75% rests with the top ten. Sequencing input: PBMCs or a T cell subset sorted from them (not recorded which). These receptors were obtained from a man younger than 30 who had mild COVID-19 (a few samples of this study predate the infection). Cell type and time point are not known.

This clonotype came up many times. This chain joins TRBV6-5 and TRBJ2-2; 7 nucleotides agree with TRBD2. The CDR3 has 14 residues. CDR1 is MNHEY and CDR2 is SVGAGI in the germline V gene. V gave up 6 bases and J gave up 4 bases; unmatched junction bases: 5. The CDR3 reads CASRTRLATGELFF. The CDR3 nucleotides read TGTGCCAGCAGAACCCGACTAGCCACCGGGGAGCTGTTTTTT.

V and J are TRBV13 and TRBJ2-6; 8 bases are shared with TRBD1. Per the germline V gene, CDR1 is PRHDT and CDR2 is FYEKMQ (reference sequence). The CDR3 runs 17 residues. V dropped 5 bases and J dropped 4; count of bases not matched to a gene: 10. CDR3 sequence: CASSPRTGNEGANVLTF. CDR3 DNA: TGTGCCAGCAGCCCGCGGACAGGGAACGAGGGGGCCAACGTCCTGACTTTC.

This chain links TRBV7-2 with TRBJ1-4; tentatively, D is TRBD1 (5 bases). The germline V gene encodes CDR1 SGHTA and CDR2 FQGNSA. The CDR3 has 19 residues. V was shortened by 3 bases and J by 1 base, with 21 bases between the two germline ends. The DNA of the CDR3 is TGTGCCAGCAGCTTGGGGGGAGGGCCTCTCCTCTTAACTAATGAAAAACTGTTTTTT. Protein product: CASSLGGGPLLLTNEKLFF.

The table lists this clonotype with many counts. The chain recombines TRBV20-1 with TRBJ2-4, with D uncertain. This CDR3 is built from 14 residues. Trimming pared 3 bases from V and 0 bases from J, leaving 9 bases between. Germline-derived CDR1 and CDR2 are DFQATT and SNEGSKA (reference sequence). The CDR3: CSARGPLAKNIQYF. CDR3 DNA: TGCAGTGCTAGGGGCCCTTTAGCCAAAAACATTCAGTACTTC.

The CDR3 DNA follows: TGTGCCAGCAGCGCAGGGGAAGGCTACACCTTC. Translated, it gives CASSAGEGYTF. The chain employs TRBV12-3 or TRBV12-4 and TRBJ1-2; tentatively, D is TRBD1 (6 bases). The CDR3 length is 11 residues. V shed 6 bases and J shed 8 bases, with 10 bases lying between them.

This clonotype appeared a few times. The CDR3 sequence: CASSARWGYQETQYF. The DNA of the CDR3 is TGCGCCAGCAGCGCCCGATGGGGGTACCAAGAGACCCAGTACTTC. The V call is TRBV5-1, the J call TRBJ2-5; D may correspond to TRBD1 or TRBD2 (5 bases each). Between the trimmed V and J ends, which lost 4 bases and 0 bases, there was a span of 13 bases. The CDR3 loop spans 15 amino acids. The V gene's germline CDR1 is SGHRS and CDR2 YFSETQ.

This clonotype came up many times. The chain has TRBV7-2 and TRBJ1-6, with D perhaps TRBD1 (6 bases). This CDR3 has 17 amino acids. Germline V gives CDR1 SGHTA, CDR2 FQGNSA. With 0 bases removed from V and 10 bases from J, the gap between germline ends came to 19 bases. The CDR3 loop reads CASSLAGWGRGISPLHF. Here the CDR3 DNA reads TGTGCCAGCAGCTTAGCGGGATGGGGCAGGGGTATATCACCCCTCCACTTT.

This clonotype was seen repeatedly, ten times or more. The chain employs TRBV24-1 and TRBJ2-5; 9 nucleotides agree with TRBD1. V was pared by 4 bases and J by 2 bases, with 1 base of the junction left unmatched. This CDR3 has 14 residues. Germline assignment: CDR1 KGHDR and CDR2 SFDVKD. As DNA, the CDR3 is TGTGCCACCAGTGAAGGACAGGGGCAAGAGACCCAGTACTTC. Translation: CATSEGQGQETQYF.

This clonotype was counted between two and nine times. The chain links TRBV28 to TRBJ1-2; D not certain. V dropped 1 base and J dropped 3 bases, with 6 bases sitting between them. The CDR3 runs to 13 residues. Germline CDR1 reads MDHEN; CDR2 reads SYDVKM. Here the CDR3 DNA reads TGTGCCAGCAGTTTATCGACTGACTATGGCTACACCTTC. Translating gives CASSLSTDYGYTF.

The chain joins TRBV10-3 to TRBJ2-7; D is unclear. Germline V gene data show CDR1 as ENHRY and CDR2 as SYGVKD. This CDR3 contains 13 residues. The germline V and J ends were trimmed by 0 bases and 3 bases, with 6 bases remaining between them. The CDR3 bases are TGTGCCATCAGTGAGTCGAACAGCTACGAGCAGTACGTC. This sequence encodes CAISESNSYEQYV.

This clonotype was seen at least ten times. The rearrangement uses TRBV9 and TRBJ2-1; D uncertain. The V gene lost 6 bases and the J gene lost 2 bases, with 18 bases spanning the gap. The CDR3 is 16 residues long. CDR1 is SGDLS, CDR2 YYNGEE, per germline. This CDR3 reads CASTPGGRSAYNEQFF. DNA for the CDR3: TGTGCCAGCACCCCCGGTGGGCGATCGGCCTACAATGAGCAGTTCTTC. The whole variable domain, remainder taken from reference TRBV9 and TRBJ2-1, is DSGVTQTPKHLITATGQRVTLRCSPRSGDLSVYWYQQSLDQGLQFLIQYYNGEERAKGNILERFSAQQFPDLHSELNLSSLELGDSALYFCASTPGGRSAYNEQFFGPGTRLTVL.

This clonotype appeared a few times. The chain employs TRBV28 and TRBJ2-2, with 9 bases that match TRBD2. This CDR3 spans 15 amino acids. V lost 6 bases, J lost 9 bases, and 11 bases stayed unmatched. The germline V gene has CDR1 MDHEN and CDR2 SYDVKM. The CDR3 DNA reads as TGTGCCAGCAGGTGGGCGAGCGGGGGGTCCAGGGAGCTGTTTTTT. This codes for CASRWASGGSRELFF. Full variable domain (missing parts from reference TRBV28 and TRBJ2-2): DVKVTQSSRYLVKRTGEKVFLECVQDMDHENMFWYRQDPGLGLRLIYFSYDVKMKEKGDIPEGYSVSREKKERFSLILESASTNQTSMYLCASRWASGGSRELFFGEGSRLTVL.

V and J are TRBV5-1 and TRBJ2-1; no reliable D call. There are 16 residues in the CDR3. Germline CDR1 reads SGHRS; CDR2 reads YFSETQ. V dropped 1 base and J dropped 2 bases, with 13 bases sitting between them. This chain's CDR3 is CASSLRVSGTYNEQFF. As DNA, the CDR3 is TGCGCCAGCAGCTTGCGGGTTAGTGGGACCTACAATGAGCAGTTCTTC.

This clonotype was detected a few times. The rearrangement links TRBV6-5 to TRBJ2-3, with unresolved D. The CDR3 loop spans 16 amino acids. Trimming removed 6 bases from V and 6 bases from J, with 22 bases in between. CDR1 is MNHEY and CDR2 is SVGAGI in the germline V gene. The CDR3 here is CASRGTPETPRDTQYF. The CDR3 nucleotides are TGTGCCAGCAGGGGAACTCCCGAGACGCCTCGCGATACGCAGTATTTT.

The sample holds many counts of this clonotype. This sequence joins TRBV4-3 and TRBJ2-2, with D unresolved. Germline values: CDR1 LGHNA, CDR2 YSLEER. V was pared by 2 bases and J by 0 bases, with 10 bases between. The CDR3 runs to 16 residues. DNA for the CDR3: TGCGCCAGCAGCCAACGGCTGAATACGAACACCGGGGAGCTGTTTTTT. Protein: CASSQRLNTNTGELFF.

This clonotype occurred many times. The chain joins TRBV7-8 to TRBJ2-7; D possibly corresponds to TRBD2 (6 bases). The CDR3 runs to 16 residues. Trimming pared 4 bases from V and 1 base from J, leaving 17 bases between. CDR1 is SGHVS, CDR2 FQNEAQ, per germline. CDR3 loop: CASSYPGTSLSYEQYF. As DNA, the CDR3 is TGTGCCAGCAGCTATCCAGGGACTTCATTGTCCTACGAGCAGTACTTC.

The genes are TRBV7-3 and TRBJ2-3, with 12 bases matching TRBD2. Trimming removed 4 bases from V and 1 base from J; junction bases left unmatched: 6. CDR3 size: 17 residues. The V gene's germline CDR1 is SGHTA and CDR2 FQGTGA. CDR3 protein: CASSSRLAGDRTDTQYF. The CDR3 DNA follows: TGTGCCAGCAGCTCGCGACTAGCGGGGGACCGCACAGATACGCAGTATTTT.

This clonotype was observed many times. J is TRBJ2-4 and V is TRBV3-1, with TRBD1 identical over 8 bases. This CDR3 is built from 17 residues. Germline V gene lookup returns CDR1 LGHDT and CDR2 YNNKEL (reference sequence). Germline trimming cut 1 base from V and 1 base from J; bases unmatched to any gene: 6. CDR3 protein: CASSQARTGPAKNIQYF. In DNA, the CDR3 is TGTGCCAGCAGCCAAGCGAGGACAGGGCCCGCCAAAAACATTCAGTACTTC.

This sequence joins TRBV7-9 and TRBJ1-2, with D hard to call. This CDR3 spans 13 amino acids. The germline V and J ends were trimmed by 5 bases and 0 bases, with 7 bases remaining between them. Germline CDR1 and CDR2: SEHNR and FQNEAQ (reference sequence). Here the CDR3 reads CASSPWTNYGYTF. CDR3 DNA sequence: TGTGCCAGCAGCCCCTGGACTAACTATGGCTACACCTTC. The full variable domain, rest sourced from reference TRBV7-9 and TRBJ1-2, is DTGVSQNPRHKITKRGQNVTFRCDPISEHNRLYWYRQTLGQGPEFLTYFQNEAQLEKSRLLSDRFSAERPKGSFSTLEIQRTEQGDSAMYLCASSPWTNYGYTFGSGTRLTVV.

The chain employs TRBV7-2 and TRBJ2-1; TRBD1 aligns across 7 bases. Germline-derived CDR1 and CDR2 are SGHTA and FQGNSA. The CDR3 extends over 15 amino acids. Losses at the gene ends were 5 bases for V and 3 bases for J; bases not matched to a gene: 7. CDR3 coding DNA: TGTGCCAGCAGCCTGGTACAGGGGCTCTACAATGAGCAGTTCTTC. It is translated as CASSLVQGLYNEQFF.

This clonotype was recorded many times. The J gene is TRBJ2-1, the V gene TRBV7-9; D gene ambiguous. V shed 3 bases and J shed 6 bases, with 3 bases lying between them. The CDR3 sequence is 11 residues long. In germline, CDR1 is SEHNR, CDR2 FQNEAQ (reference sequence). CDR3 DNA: TGTGCCAGCAGCTTGGGCAATGAGCAGTTCTTC. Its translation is CASSLGNEQFF.

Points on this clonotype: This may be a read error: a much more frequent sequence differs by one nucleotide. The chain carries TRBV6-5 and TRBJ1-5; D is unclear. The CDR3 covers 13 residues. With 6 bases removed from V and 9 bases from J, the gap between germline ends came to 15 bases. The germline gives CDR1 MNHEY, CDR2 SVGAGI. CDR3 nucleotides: TGTGCCAGCAGCAAAGACAAGGTCGGGCCCCAGCATTTT. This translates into CASSKDKVGPQHF.

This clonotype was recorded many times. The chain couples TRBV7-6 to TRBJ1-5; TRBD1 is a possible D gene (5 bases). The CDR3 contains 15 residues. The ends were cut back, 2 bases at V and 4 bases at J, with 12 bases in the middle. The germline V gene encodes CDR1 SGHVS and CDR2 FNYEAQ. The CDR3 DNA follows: TGTGCCAGCAGCTTATCAGGGTTGGGAAATCAGCCCCAGCATTTT. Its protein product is CASSLSGLGNQPQHF.

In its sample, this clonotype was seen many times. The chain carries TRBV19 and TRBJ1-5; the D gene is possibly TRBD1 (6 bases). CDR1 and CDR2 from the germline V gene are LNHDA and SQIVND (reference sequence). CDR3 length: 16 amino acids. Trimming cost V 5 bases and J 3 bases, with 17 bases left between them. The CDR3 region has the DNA TGTGCCAGTAGTCAAAGGGGTGGACAGATCAATCAGCCCCAGCATTTT. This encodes CASSQRGGQINQPQHF.

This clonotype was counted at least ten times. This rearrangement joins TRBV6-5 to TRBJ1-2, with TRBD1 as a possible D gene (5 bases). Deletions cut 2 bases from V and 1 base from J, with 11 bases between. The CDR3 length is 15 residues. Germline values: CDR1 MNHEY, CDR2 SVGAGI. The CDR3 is CASSYGAAHNYGYTF. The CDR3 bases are TGTGCCAGCAGTTACGGGGCAGCACATAACTATGGCTACACCTTC.

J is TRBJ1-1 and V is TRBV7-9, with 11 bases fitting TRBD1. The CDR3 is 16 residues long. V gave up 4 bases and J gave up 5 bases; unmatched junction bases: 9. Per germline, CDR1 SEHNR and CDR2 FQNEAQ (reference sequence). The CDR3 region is CASSSTPGTGGTEAFF. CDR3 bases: TGTGCCAGCAGCTCAACCCCCGGGACAGGGGGAACTGAAGCTTTCTTT.

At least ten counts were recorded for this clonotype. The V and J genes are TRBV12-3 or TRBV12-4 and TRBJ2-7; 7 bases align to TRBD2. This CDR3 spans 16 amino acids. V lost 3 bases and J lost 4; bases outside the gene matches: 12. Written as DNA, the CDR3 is TGTGCCAGCAGTTTTGGGACTACCTCGTTCTATTACGAGCAGTACTTC. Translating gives CASSFGTTSFYYEQYF.

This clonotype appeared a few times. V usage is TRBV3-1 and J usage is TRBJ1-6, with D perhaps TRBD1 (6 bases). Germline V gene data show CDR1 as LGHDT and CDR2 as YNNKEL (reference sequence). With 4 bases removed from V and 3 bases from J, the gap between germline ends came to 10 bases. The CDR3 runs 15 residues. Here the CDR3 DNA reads TGTGCCAGCAGCCCCACAGGGTTCTATAATTCACCCCTCCACTTT. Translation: CASSPTGFYNSPLHF.

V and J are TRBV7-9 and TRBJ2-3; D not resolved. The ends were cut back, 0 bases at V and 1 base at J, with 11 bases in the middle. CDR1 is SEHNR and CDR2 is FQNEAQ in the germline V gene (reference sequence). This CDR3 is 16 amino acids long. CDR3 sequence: CASSLATELGTDTQYF. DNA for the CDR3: TGTGCCAGCAGCTTAGCGACGGAATTGGGCACAGATACGCAGTATTTT.